A selection of T cell receptor beta chains follows, all from one sample in a study of cytomegalovirus exposure and HLA in healthy donors. Sequencing used immunoSEQ multiplex PCR; TCRdb keeps in-frame clones, though not all of them. The data hold 60,000 or so clones, with around 80% observed a single time. The sequenced sample consisted of PBMCs. Receptor source: a woman between 40 and 55 years old in good health and CMV-seropositive. CDR3s include the opening cysteine and the closing phenylalanine or tryptophan. D genes are given only for firm matches. Expanded clones get a size class; other rows say once, few or many, or leave the size out.

clone_size j_call v_call cdr3_length d_call cdr3_nt cdr3_aa
- TRBJ2-1 TRBV28 16 TRBD1 TGTGCCAGCACTCCTCCCTGGACAGGGAGGCTCGTTGAGCAGTTCTTC CASTPPWTGRLVEQFF
- TRBJ2-5 TRBV7-6 13 - TGTGCCAGCGCGCAGGGGACGACCCAGGAGCAGTACTTC CASAQGTTQEQYF
- TRBJ1-2 TRBV5-4 13 - TGTGCCAGCAGCCCCAGGGGCCTCTATGGCTACACCTTC CASSPRGLYGYTF
- TRBJ2-1 TRBV4-2 13 TRBD1 TGTGCCAGCAGCCAATCACCGGACAGGGAGCAGTTCTTC CASSQSPDREQFF
- TRBJ1-5 TRBV7-9 12 - TGTTCCAGCAGCTTAGAGGGGGAGCCCCAGCATTTT CSSSLEGEPQHF
- TRBJ2-3 TRBV9 14 TRBD2 TGTGCCAGCAGCCCACTAGCGACAGTAGATACGCAGTATTTT CASSPLATVDTQYF
- TRBJ1-2 TRBV5-1 15 - TGCGCCAGCAGCTTCTACGACGGCGGCCTCTATGGCTACACCTTC CASSFYDGGLYGYTF
few TRBJ1-2 TRBV7-9 12 - TGTTCCAGCAGCTTACGTACAAATGGCTACACCTTC CSSSLRTNGYTF
few TRBJ2-3 TRBV19 14 TRBD2 TGTGCCAGTAGTATCGCGGGGGTAGGAGATACGCAGTATTTT CASSIAGVGDTQYF
- TRBJ2-2 TRBV7-8 16 TRBD1 TGTGCCAGCAGCTTAGAGGGACAGGGGCCCACCGGGGAGCTGTTTTTT CASSLEGQGPTGELFF